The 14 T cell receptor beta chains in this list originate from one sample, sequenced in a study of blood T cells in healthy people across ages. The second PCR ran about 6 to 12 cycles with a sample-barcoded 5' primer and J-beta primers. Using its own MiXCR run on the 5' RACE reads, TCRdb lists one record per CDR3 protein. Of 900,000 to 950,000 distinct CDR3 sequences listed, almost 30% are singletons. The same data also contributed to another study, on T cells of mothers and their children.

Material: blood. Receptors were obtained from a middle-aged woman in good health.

CDR3 DNA sequence: TGTGCCAGCAGCTTAAACAGGGGAGTTTCTGATGAGCAGTTCTTC. Translating gives CASSLNRGVSDEQFF. The genes are TRBV7-3 and TRBJ2-1; 7 bases align to TRBD1. J gave up 8 bases and V 1 base, and 8 bases lay outside the gene matches. The CDR3 contains 15 residues. The V gene's germline CDR1 is SGHTA and CDR2 FQGTGA.

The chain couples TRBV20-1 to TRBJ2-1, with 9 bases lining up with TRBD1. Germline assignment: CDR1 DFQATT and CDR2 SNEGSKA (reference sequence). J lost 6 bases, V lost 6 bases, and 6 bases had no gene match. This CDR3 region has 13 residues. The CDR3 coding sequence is TGCAGTGCACCGGGACAGGGTGTCAATGAGCAGTTCTTC. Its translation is CSAPGQGVNEQFF.

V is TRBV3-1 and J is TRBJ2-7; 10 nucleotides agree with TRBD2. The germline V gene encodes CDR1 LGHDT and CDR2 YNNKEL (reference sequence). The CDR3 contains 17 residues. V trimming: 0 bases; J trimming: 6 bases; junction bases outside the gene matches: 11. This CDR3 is CASSQDPAGGPVGEQYF. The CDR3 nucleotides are TGTGCCAGCAGCCAAGATCCAGCGGGGGGGCCCGTGGGCGAGCAGTACTTC.

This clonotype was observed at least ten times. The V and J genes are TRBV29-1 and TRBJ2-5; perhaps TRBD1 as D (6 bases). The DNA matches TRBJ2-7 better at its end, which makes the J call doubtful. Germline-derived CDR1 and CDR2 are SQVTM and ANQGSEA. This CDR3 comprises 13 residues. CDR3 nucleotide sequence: TGCAGCGCTGCGCCGGGACAATTTGTCGAGCAGTACTTC. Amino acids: CSAAPGQFVEQYF.

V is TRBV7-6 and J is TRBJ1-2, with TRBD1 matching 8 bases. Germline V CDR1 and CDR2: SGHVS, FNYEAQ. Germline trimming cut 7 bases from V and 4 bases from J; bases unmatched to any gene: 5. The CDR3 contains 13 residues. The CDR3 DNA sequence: TGTGCCAGCACCCAGGGGGCTGGCTATGGCTACACCTTC. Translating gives CASTQGAGYGYTF.

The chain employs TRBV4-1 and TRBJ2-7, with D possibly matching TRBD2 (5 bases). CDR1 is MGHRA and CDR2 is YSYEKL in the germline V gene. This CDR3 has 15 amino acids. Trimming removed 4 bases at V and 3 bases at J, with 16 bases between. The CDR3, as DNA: TGCGCCAGCAGCCGAGCGGAAACCTTTGACTACGAGCAGTACTTC. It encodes CASSRAETFDYEQYF.

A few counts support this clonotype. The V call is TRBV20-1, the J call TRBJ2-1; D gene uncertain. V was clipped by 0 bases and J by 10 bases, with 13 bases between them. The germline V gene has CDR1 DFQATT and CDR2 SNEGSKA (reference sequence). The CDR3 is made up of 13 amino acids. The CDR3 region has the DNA TGCAGTGCTAGAGATTCCAGTCCCGTGGAGCAGTTCTTC. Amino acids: CSARDSSPVEQFF.

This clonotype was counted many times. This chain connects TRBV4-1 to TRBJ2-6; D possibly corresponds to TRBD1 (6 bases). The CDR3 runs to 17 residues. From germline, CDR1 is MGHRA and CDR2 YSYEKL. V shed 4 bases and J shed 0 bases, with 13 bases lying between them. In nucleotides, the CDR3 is TGCGCCAGCAGCCCGTCCGGGACACACTCTGGGGCCAACGTCCTGACTTTC. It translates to CASSPSGTHSGANVLTF.

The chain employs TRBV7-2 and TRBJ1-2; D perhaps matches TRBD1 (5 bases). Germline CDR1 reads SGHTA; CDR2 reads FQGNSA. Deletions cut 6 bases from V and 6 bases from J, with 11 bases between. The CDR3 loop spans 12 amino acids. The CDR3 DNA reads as TGTGCCAGCAGTTCAGGGTGCGATGGCTACACCTTC. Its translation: CASSSGCDGYTF.

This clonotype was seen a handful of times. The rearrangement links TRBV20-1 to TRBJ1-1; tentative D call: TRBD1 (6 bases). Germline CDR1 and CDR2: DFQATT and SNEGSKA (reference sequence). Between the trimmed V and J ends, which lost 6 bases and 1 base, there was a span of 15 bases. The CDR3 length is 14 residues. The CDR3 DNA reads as TGCAGTGCGGGTGGTGGCAGGGGGAACACTGAAGCTTTCTTT. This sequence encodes CSAGGGRGNTEAFF.

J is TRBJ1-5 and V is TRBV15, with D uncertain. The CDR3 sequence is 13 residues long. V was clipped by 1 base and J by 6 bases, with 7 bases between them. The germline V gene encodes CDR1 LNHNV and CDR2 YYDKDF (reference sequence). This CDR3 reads CATSRGWGQPQHF. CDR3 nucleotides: TGTGCCACCAGCAGAGGTTGGGGTCAGCCCCAGCATTTT.

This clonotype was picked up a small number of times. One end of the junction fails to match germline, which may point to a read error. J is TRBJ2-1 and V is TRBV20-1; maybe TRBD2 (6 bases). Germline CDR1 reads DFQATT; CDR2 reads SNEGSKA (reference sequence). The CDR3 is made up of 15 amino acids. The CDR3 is CGAREDRGSHNEQFF. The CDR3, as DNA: TGCGGTGCTAGAGAGGATCGGGGGTCCCACAATGAGCAGTTCTTC.

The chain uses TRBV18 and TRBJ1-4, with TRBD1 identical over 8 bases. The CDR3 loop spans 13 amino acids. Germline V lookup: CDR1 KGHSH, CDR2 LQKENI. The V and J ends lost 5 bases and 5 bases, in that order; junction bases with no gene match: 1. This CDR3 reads CASSRDRNEKLFF. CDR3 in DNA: TGTGCCAGCTCAAGGGACAGGAATGAAAAACTGTTTTTT.

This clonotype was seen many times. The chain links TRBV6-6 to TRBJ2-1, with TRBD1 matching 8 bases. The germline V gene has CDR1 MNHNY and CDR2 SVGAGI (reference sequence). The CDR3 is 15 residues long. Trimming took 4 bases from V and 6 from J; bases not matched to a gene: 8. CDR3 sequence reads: CASSFGAGGFNEQFF. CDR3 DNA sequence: TGTGCCAGCAGTTTCGGGGCAGGGGGCTTCAATGAGCAGTTCTTC.